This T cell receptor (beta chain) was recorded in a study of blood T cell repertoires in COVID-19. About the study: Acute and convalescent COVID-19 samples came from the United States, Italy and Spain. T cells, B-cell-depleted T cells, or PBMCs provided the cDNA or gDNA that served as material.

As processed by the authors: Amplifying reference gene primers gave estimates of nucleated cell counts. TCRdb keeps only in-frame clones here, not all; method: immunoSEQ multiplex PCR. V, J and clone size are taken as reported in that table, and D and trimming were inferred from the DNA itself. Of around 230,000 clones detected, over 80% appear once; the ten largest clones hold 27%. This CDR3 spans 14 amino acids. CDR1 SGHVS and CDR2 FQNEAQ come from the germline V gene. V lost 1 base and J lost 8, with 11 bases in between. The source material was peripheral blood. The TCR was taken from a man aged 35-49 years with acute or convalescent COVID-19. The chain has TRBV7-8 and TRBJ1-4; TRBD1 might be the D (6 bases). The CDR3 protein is CASSLEHRAEKLFF. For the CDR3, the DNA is TGTGCCAGCAGCTTAGAGCACAGGGCGGAAAAACTGTTTTTT.